Listed here are 8 T cell receptor beta chains from one sample, sequenced in a study of T-cell memory formation after mild COVID-19. Using its own MiXCR run on the 5' RACE reads, TCRdb lists one record per CDR3 protein. This sample carries under 350,000 distinct CDR3 sequences, roughly 15% of them seen once, and the ten largest clones take roughly 23%. The sequenced sample consisted of PBMCs or a T cell subset sorted from them (not recorded which). These receptor sequences come from a man aged 18 to 29 who had mild COVID-19 (a few samples of this study predate the infection). Cell type and time point are not known.

This clonotype showed up just a few times. This chain uses TRBV2 with TRBJ1-5; TRBD1 might be the D (5 bases). Germline V CDR1 and CDR2: SNHLY, FYNNEI. V was trimmed by 3 bases and J by 0 bases, leaving 6 bases between them. The CDR3 is made up of 14 amino acids. As DNA, the CDR3 is TGTGCCAGCAGTGACAGGGATAGCAATCAGCCCCAGCATTTT. This gives the protein CASSDRDSNQPQHF.

In this sample, this clonotype turned up a few times. This chain uses TRBV6-6 with TRBJ1-2, with 11 bases that match TRBD1. The CDR3 is 17 residues long. The V gene's germline CDR1 is MNHNY and CDR2 SVGAGI (reference sequence). J lost 1 base, V lost 6 bases, and 10 bases had no gene match. The CDR3 loop is CASRARDRGGLNYGYTF. CDR3 sequence (DNA): TGTGCCAGCAGGGCGCGGGACAGGGGGGGCCTTAACTATGGCTACACCTTC.

This clonotype was detected only a few times. The V and J genes are TRBV27 and TRBJ2-3; TRBD1 matches 8 bases. V gave up 8 bases and J gave up 3 bases; unmatched junction bases: 16. CDR1 is MNHEY, CDR2 SMNVEV, per germline (reference sequence). The CDR3 contains 17 residues. The DNA of the CDR3 is TGTGCCAGCTCAAAGGGGGCTGCGGACAGGGTAACAGATACGCAGTATTTT. This gives the protein CASSKGAADRVTDTQYF.

CDR3 region: CASLAGTNTGELFF. CDR3 sequence (DNA): TGTGCCAGCTTAGCGGGAACGAACACCGGGGAGCTGTTTTTT. The chain has TRBV2 and TRBJ2-2; 8 bases match TRBD2. The CDR3 length is 14 residues. V was pared by 8 bases and J by 0 bases, with 2 bases of the junction left unmatched. Germline CDR1 is SNHLY and CDR2 is FYNNEI. The variable domain in full, completed from reference TRBV2 and TRBJ2-2, reads EPEVTQTPSHQVTQMGQEVILRCVPISNHLYFYWYRQILGQKVEFLVSFYNNEISEKSEIFDDQFSVERPDGSNFTLKIRSTKLEDSAMYFCASLAGTNTGELFFGEGSRLTVL.

The gene calls are TRBV12-5 and TRBJ1-3, with D hard to call. Germline V gene data show CDR1 as LGHNT and CDR2 as FRNRAP. The CDR3 is 13 residues long. V gave up 7 bases and J gave up 2 bases, with 9 bases separating them. For the CDR3, the DNA is TGTGCTAGTGCCCGGTCCCCTGGAAACACCATATATTTT. This translates into CASARSPGNTIYF.

This clonotype was seen just once. The J gene is TRBJ2-3, the V gene TRBV18; no reliable D call. Germline CDR1 reads KGHSH; CDR2 reads LQKENI. The CDR3 contains 15 residues. V was pared by 0 bases and J by 7 bases, with 14 bases between. This CDR3 reads CASSPPIGRTNTQYF. The CDR3 DNA follows: TGTGCCAGCTCACCACCTATAGGCCGTACAAATACGCAGTATTTT.

This clonotype came up many times. The gene calls are TRBV5-1 and TRBJ2-5; no definite D call. The CDR3 totals 15 residues. V lost 4 bases to trimming and J lost 5 bases, with 18 bases between them. CDR1 and CDR2 from the germline V gene are SGHRS and YFSETQ. CDR3 loop: CASSTGRIGVETQYF. The CDR3 DNA follows: TGCGCCAGCAGCACCGGTCGTATTGGGGTGGAGACCCAGTACTTC.

This clonotype has only a few counts. The V and J genes are TRBV13 and TRBJ2-1, with D perhaps matching TRBD2 (6 bases). V dropped 5 bases and J dropped 5 bases, with 10 bases sitting between them. The CDR3 has 13 residues. Germline CDR1 PRHDT, CDR2 FYEKMQ (reference sequence). CDR3 nucleotide sequence: TGTGCCAGCAGCACGGGACTGAACAATGAGCAGTTCTTC. Encoded protein: CASSTGLNNEQFF. Combining the CDR3 with reference TRBV13 and TRBJ2-1 gives the whole variable domain AAGVIQSPRHLIKEKRETATLKCYPIPRHDTVYWYQQGPGQDPQFLISFYEKMQSDKGSIPDRFSAQQFSDYHSELNMSSLELGDSALYFCASSTGLNNEQFFGPGTRLTVL.